The text below deals with one TCR beta chain. The data stem from a study of identical twins. Each CDR3 protein gets one entry after TCRdb re-called the 5' RACE reads with MiXCR. In the table there are around 250,000 distinct CDR3 sequences, over 9.5% of which are singletons. The germline V gene encodes CDR1 MDHEN and CDR2 SYDVKM. The CDR3 contains 11 residues. V was trimmed by 6 bases and J by 2 bases, leaving 5 bases between them. This sample also appeared in a second study, on yellow fever vaccine responses in identical twins.

This TCR was sampled from a woman younger than 35 in good health. The sequencing input was memory (CD45RO+) T cells sorted from blood. This sequence joins TRBV28 and TRBJ2-7; D not resolved. In nucleotides, the CDR3 is TGTGCCAGCAGGCTCGCCTACGAGCAGTACTTC. It codes for CASRLAYEQYF. Full variable domain (rest looked up from reference TRBV28 and TRBJ2-7): DVKVTQSSRYLVKRTGEKVFLECVQDMDHENMFWYRQDPGLGLRLIYFSYDVKMKEKGDIPEGYSVSREKKERFSLILESASTNQTSMYLCASRLAYEQYFGPGTRLTVT.